This T cell receptor beta chain emerged from a study of early T cells in non-severe SARS-CoV-2 infection. Study-level information: Unsorted whole-blood RNA was sequenced in bulk, leaving chains unpaired.

TCRdb ran MiXCR on the 5' RACE reads and lists one entry per CDR3 protein. The sample yields tens of thousands of distinct CDR3 sequences, less than 10% seen once. This CDR3 region has 14 residues. Germline lookup yields CDR1 SGHRS and CDR2 YFSETQ. The germline V and J ends were trimmed by 0 bases and 4 bases, with 11 bases remaining between them. About this clonotype: A clone one base away is much larger, so this may be a read error.

The sequenced sample was whole blood, obtained at baseline. This TCR was recovered from an adult who was a healthcare worker with PCR-confirmed SARS-CoV-2 infection or an uninfected control (not recorded which). V gene TRBV5-1 combines with J gene TRBJ2-7; no reliable D call. The CDR3 nucleotides read TGCGCCAGCAGCTTGGAAGAAAGATCATACGAGCAGTACTTC. Translation: CASSLEERSYEQYF.